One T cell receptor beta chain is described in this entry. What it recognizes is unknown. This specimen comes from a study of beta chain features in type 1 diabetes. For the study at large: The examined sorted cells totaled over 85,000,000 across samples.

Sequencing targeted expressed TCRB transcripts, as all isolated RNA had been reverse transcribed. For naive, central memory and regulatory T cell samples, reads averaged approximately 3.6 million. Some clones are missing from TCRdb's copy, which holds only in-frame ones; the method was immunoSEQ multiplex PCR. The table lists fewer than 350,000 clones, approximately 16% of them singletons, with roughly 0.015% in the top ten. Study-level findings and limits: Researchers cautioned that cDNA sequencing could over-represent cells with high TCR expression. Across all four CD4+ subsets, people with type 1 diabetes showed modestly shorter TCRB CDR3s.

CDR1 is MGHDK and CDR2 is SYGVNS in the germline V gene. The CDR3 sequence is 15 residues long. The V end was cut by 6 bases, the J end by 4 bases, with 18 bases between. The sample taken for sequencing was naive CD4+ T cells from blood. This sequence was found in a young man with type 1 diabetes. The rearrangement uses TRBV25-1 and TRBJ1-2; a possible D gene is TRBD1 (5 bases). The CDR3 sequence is CASRGGGRGVYGYTF. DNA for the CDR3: TGTGCCAGCAGGGGGGGAGGGCGCGGAGTCTATGGCTACACCTTC.